Listed below are T cell receptor beta chains from one sample, sequenced in a study of shared clonotypes between healthy human individuals. Libraries were prepared by immunoSEQ multiplex PCR; TCRdb keeps only in-frame clonotypes and omits some of them. The sample shows over a million clones, nearly 99% of them seen only once. The source material was naive CD4+ T cells sorted from blood. The receptors here all came from a man younger than 40 in good health. CDR3s include the opening cysteine and the closing phenylalanine or tryptophan. A D gene is named only where the DNA matches it firmly. Clone size is shown for a subset of rows, as once, few, many or a class of expanded clone.

j_call,v_call,cdr3_length,d_call,clone_size,cdr3_aa,cdr3_nt
TRBJ2-3,TRBV5-8,15,.,.,CASSLEAASTDTQYF,TGTGCCAGCAGCTTGGAGGCGGCGTCCACAGATACGCAGTATTTT
TRBJ1-4,TRBV5-1,15,.,.,CASSLALATNEKLFF,TGCGCCAGCAGCTTGGCACTCGCAACTAATGAAAAACTGTTTTTT
TRBJ1-1,TRBV5-1,14,.,.,CASSFGAWGTEAFF,TGCGCCAGCAGCTTCGGGGCATGGGGTACTGAAGCTTTCTTT
TRBJ2-2,TRBV19,15,TRBD2,.,CASSILAGPTGELFF,TGTGCCAGTAGTATTCTAGCGGGCCCAACCGGGGAGCTGTTTTTT
TRBJ1-2,TRBV11-2,13,.,many,CASSRTVNYGYTF,TGTGCCAGCAGCCGGACTGTTAACTATGGCTACACCTTC
TRBJ2-2,TRBV6-1,17,.,.,CASSEGAVGRNTGELFF,TGTGCCAGCAGTGAAGGGGCAGTAGGCAGAAACACCGGGGAGCTGTTTTTT
TRBJ2-3,TRBV18,14,.,.,CASSPGDSPWAQYF,TGTGCCAGCTCACCAGGGGACTCACCATGGGCGCAGTATTTT
TRBJ2-7,TRBV28,12,.,.,CASNTNIYEQYF,TGTGCCAGTAACACCAACATCTACGAGCAGTACTTC
TRBJ2-2,TRBV7-9,12,.,.,CASSFYTGELFF,TGTGCCAGCAGCTTCTACACCGGGGAGCTGTTTTTT
TRBJ2-2,TRBV18,15,.,.,CASSPDRTNTGELFF,TGTGCCAGCTCACCCGACCGAACGAACACCGGGGAGCTGTTTTTT
TRBJ1-2,TRBV6-5,14,.,.,CASSPPNRSHGYTF,TGTGCCAGCAGCCCCCCAAACCGATCACATGGCTACACCTTC
TRBJ2-3,TRBV14,14,.,.,CASSQVPSTDTQYF,TGTGCCAGCAGCCAAGTTCCCAGCACAGATACGCAGTATTTT
TRBJ2-3,TRBV7-2,16,.,.,CAVGGRGSWDSDTQYF,TGTGCCGTGGGGGGCAGGGGCAGTTGGGATTCAGATACGCAGTATTTT
TRBJ2-1,TRBV6-1,14,.,.,CASRTAGRFFEQFF,TGTGCCAGCAGGACGGCGGGACGGTTTTTTGAGCAGTTCTTC
TRBJ2-2,TRBV11-2,15,.,.,CASSWRGANTGELFF,TGTGCCAGCAGCTGGAGGGGGGCTAACACCGGGGAGCTGTTTTTT
TRBJ1-5,TRBV7-9,15,.,.,CASSLGRDSNQPQHF,TGTGCCAGCAGCTTAGGTAGGGATAGCAATCAGCCCCAGCATTTT
TRBJ2-1,TRBV29-1,15,TRBD2,.,CSGLTSGTQYNEQFF,TGCAGCGGTCTGACTAGCGGGACCCAGTACAATGAGCAGTTCTTC
TRBJ1-1,TRBV6-5,12,.,.,CASSYSKTEAFF,TGTGCCAGCAGTTACTCCAAGACTGAAGCTTTCTTT
TRBJ2-1,TRBV10-3,13,TRBD2,.,CATEREGLGEQFF,TGTGCCACCGAGCGGGAGGGCCTGGGTGAGCAGTTCTTC
TRBJ2-1,TRBV12-5,15,TRBD1,.,CASGFGTGRYNEQFF,TGTGCTAGTGGTTTCGGGACAGGGCGATACAATGAGCAGTTCTTC
TRBJ2-1,TRBV9,16,TRBD2,.,CASSVGIREGHGEQFF,TGTGCCAGCAGCGTAGGGATCCGGGAGGGCCACGGTGAGCAGTTCTTC
TRBJ2-7,TRBV6-5,15,.,.,CASSYSAGYSYEQYF,TGTGCCAGCAGTTACTCTGCGGGTTACTCCTACGAGCAGTACTTC
TRBJ2-2,TRBV28,13,.,.,CASSWYGTGELFF,TGTGCCAGCAGTTGGTACGGGACCGGGGAGCTGTTTTTT
TRBJ2-7,TRBV10-3,15,TRBD2,.,CAISESQTSGYEQYF,TGTGCCATCAGTGAGTCTCAGACTAGCGGATACGAGCAGTACTTC
TRBJ1-4,TRBV25-1,13,.,.,CASSGLPGRVLFF,TGTGCCAGCAGTGGCCTTCCAGGGCGAGTACTGTTTTTT
TRBJ1-2,TRBV9,15,TRBD1,.,CASSATQGAAGGYTF,TGTGCCAGCAGCGCCACACAGGGGGCAGCGGGAGGCTACACCTTC
TRBJ1-4,TRBV5-5,13,.,.,CASSLASPEKLFF,TGTGCCAGCAGCTTGGCTTCCCCTGAAAAACTGTTTTTT
TRBJ2-1,TRBV7-8,16,.,.,CASSARSVSSYNEQFF,TGTGCCAGCAGCGCGAGGTCAGTGAGCTCCTACAATGAGCAGTTCTTC
TRBJ2-7,TRBV28,12,TRBD2,.,CASKSGIYEQYF,TGTGCCAGCAAAAGCGGGATCTACGAGCAGTACTTC
TRBJ2-1,TRBV28,17,TRBD1,.,CASRPPGQWSSYNEQFF,TGTGCCAGCAGGCCTCCGGGACAGTGGAGCTCCTACAATGAGCAGTTCTTC
TRBJ1-2,TRBV5-3,17,TRBD1,.,CARSRRDRPPANYGYTF,TGTGCCAGAAGCCGACGGGACAGGCCCCCCGCGAACTATGGCTACACCTTC
TRBJ2-7,TRBV20-1,11,.,.,CSAPRGGEQYF,TGCAGTGCCCCAAGGGGAGGCGAGCAGTACTTC
TRBJ2-2,TRBV4-2,16,.,.,CASSHSDRIHTGELFF,TGTGCCAGCAGCCATTCGGACAGAATACACACCGGGGAGCTGTTTTTT
TRBJ2-7,TRBV4-3,16,TRBD2,.,CASSLWTSGSTYEQYF,TGCGCCAGCAGCCTGTGGACTAGCGGGAGCACCTACGAGCAGTACTTC
TRBJ2-1,TRBV10-3,11,TRBD2,once,CAIRGLGEQFF,TGTGCCATCAGGGGACTAGGGGAGCAGTTCTTC
TRBJ2-7,TRBV18,19,.,.,CASSPSDRGPGTLIYEQYF,TGTGCCAGCTCACCAAGTGACAGAGGACCGGGAACCCTAATCTACGAGCAGTACTTC
TRBJ2-3,TRBV27,15,.,.,CASSLSSGSTDTQYF,TGTGCCAGCAGTTTATCGTCGGGGAGCACAGATACGCAGTATTTT
TRBJ2-3,TRBV6-5,16,.,.,CASSYRILATTDTQYF,TGTGCCAGCAGTTACCGCATCCTAGCTACCACAGATACGCAGTATTTT
TRBJ1-1,TRBV7-7,17,.,.,CASSPRPGTLENTEAFF,TGTGCTAGCAGCCCACGTCCCGGGACATTGGAGAACACTGAAGCTTTCTTT
TRBJ1-1,TRBV18,15,TRBD1,.,CASSPRRTGNTEAFF,TGTGCCAGCTCACCCCGGAGGACAGGTAACACTGAAGCTTTCTTT
TRBJ1-2,TRBV27,13,.,.,CASSTLKGLGYTF,TGTGCCAGCAGTACACTCAAGGGACTTGGCTACACCTTC
TRBJ2-1,TRBV5-4,15,.,.,CASSLDVSSYNEQFF,TGTGCCAGCAGCTTGGACGTTAGCTCCTACAATGAGCAGTTCTTC
TRBJ1-1,TRBV20-1,11,.,.,CSGQGKTEAFF,TGCAGTGGGCAGGGAAAGACTGAAGCTTTCTTT
TRBJ2-5,TRBV9,16,TRBD1,.,CASSVGLDRVLETQYF,TGTGCCAGCAGCGTAGGCTTGGACAGGGTACTGGAGACCCAGTACTTC
TRBJ1-2,TRBV6-6,12,TRBD1,.,CASSPDRAGYTF,TGTGCCAGCAGTCCCGACAGGGCTGGCTACACCTTC
TRBJ2-7,TRBV5-5,14,.,.,CASSLGPPSYEQYF,TGTGCCAGCAGTCTGGGTCCCCCCTCCTACGAGCAGTACTTC
TRBJ1-2,TRBV29-1,13,.,.,CSGTSGVNYGYTF,TGCAGCGGGACGAGCGGGGTGAACTATGGCTACACCTTC
TRBJ1-3,TRBV11-2,16,.,.,CASSLLWGGIGNTIYF,TGTGCCAGCAGCCTGCTTTGGGGAGGGATTGGAAACACCATATATTTT
TRBJ2-7,TRBV19,13,TRBD1,.,CASSPGTGYEQYF,TGTGCCAGTAGCCCCGGGACAGGCTACGAGCAGTACTTC
TRBJ2-1,TRBV27,15,.,.,CASSLWASRSNEQFF,TGTGCCAGCAGTTTATGGGCTAGCCGGAGCAATGAGCAGTTCTTC
TRBJ2-1,TRBV7-8,18,TRBD2,.,CASSLDLIRLARANEQFF,TGTGCCAGCAGCTTAGACCTAATACGACTAGCCAGGGCCAATGAGCAGTTCTTC
TRBJ2-3,TRBV25-1,16,.,.,CASSARTRASTDTQYF,TGTGCCAGCAGCGCTCGTACTCGCGCTAGCACAGATACGCAGTATTTT